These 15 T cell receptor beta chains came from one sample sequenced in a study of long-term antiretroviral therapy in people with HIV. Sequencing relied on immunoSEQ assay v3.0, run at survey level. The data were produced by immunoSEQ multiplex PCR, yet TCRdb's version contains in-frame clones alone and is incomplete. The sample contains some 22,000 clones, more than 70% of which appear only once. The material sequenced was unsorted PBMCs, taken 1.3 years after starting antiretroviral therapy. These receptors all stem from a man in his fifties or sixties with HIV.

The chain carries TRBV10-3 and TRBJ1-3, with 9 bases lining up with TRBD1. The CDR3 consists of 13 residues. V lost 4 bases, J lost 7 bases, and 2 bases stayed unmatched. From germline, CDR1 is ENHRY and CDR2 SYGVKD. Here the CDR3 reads CAISGTGVNTIYF. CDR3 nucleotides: TGTGCCATCAGTGGGACAGGGGTGAACACCATATATTTT.

CDR3 nucleotide sequence: TGTGCCAGCAGCTTACGGAGCCGCGAGCAGTACTTC. Translation: CASSLRSREQYF. J is TRBJ2-7 and V is TRBV11-2; D not resolved. The CDR3 runs 12 residues. V gave up 2 bases and J gave up 6 bases, with 8 bases separating them. Germline CDR1 is SGHAT and CDR2 is FQNNGV.

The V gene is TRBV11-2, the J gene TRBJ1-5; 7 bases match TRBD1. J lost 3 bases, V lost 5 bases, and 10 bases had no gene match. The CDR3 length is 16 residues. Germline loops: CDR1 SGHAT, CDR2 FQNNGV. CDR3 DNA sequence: TGTGCCAGCAGCCTCTCCGGACAGGCCCTCAATCAGCCCCAGCATTTT. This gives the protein CASSLSGQALNQPQHF. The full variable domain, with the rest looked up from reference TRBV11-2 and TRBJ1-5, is EAGVAQSPRYKIIEKRQSVAFWCNPISGHATLYWYQQILGQGPKLLIQFQNNGVVDDSQLPKDRFSAERLKGVDSTLKIQPAKLEDSAVYLCASSLSGQALNQPQHFGDGTRLSIL.

CDR3 in amino acids: CASSDFKGTGSYEQYF. In nucleotides, the CDR3 is TGTGCCAGCAGCGACTTTAAGGGGACAGGGTCCTACGAGCAGTACTTC. The chain has TRBV5-5 and TRBJ2-7, with 9 bases identical to TRBD1. The V gene's germline CDR1 is SGHKS and CDR2 YYEKEE (reference sequence). The CDR3 is 16 amino acids. After removal of 4 bases from V and 1 base from J, the junction contained 9 bases not matched to a gene.

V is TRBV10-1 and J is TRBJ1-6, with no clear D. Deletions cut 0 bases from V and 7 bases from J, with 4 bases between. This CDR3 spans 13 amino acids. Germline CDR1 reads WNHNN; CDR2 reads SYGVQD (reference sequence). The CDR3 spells CASSESGNSPLHF. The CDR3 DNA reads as TGCGCCAGCAGTGAGTCAGGGAATTCACCCCTCCACTTT.

The CDR3 nucleotides are TGTGCCAGCAGCTACAGACCGAGCACAGATACGCAGTATTTT. Encoded protein: CASSYRPSTDTQYF. This chain links TRBV11-2 with TRBJ2-3; D gene uncertain. Germline-derived CDR1 and CDR2 are SGHAT and FQNNGV. The CDR3 runs 14 residues. V was pared by 4 bases and J by 0 bases, with 8 bases between.

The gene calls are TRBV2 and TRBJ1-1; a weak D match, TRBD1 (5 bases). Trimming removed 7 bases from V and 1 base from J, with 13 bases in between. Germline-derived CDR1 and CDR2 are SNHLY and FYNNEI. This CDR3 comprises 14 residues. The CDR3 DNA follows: TGTGCCAGCACCATGACAGTCACGAACACTGAAGCTTTCTTT. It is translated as CASTMTVTNTEAFF.

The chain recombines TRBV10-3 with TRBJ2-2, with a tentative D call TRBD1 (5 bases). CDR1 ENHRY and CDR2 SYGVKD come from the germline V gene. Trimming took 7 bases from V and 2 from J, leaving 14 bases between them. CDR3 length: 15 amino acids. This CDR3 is CAITGRVFNTGELFF. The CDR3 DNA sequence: TGTGCCATCACGGGCAGGGTATTTAACACCGGGGAGCTGTTTTTT.

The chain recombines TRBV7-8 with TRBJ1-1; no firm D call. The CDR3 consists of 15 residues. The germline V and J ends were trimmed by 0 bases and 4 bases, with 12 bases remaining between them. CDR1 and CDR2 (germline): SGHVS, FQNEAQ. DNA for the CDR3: TGTGCCAGCAGCTTAGCATGGGCCTCGGGCACTGAAGCTTTCTTT. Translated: CASSLAWASGTEAFF.

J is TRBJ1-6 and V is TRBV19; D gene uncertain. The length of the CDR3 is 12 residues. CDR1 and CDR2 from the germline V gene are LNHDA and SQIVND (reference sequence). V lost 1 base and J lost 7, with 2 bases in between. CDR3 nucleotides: TGTGCCAGTAGTATAGGAAATTCACCCCTCCACTTT. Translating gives CASSIGNSPLHF. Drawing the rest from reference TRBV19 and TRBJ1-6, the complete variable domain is DGGITQSPKYLFRKEGQNVTLSCEQNLNHDAMYWYRQDPGQGLRLIYYSQIVNDFQKGDIAEGYSVSREKKESFPLTVTSAQKNPTAFYLCASSIGNSPLHFGNGTRLTVT.

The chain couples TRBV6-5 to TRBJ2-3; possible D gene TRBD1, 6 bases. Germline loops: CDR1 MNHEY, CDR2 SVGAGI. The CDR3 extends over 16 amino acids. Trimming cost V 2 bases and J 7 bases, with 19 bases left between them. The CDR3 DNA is TGTGCCAGCAGTTACGGGGCGGGTGGACAGATATATACGCAGTATTTT. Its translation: CASSYGAGGQIYTQYF.

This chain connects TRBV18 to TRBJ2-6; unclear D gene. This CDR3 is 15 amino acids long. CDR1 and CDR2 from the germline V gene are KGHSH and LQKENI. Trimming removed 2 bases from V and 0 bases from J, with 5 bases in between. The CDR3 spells CASSPRDSGANVLTF. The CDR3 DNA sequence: TGTGCCAGCTCACCAAGGGACTCTGGGGCCAACGTCCTGACTTTC. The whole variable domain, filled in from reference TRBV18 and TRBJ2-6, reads NAGVMQNPRHLVRRRGQEARLRCSPMKGHSHVYWYRQLPEEGLKFMVYLQKENIIDESGMPKERFSAEFPKEGPSILRIQQVVRGDSAAYFCASSPRDSGANVLTFGAGSRLTVL.

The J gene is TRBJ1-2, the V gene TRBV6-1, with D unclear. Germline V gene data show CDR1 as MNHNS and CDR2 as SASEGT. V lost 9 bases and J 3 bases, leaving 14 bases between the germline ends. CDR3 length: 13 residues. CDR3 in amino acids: CASGGELDYGYTF. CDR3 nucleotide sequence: TGTGCCAGTGGAGGAGAACTTGACTATGGCTACACCTTC.

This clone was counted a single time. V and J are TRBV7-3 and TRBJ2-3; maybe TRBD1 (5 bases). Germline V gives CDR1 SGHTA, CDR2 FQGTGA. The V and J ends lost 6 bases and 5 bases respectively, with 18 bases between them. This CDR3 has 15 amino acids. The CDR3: CASRMSVGPGDTQYF. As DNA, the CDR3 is TGTGCCAGCAGAATGTCCGTGGGGCCGGGAGATACGCAGTATTTT.

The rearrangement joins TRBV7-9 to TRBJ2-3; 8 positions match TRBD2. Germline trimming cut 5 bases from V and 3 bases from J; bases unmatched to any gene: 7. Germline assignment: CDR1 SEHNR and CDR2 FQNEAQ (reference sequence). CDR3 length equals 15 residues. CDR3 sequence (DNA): TGTGCCAGCAGCCGGGGGGGCCCGCAAACAGATACGCAGTATTTT. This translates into CASSRGGPQTDTQYF.